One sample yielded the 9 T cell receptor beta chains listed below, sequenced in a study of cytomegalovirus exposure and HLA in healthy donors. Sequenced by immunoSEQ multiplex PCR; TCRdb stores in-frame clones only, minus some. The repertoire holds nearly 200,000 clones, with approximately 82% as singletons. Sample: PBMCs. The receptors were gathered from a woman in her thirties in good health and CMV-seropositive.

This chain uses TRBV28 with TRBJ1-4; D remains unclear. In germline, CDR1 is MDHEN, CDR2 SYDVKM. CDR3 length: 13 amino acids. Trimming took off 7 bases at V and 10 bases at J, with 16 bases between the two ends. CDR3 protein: CASNGGPIGKLFF. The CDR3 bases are TGTGCCAGCAACGGAGGACCCATCGGAAAACTGTTTTTT. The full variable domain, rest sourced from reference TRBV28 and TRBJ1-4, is DVKVTQSSRYLVKRTGEKVFLECVQDMDHENMFWYRQDPGLGLRLIYFSYDVKMKEKGDIPEGYSVSREKKERFSLILESASTNQTSMYLCASNGGPIGKLFFGSGTQLSVL.

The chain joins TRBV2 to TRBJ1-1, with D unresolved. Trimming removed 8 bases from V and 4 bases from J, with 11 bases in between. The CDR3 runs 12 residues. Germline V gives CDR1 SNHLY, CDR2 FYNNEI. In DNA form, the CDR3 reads TGTGCCAGCCGAAGCGACGGCACTGAAGCTTTCTTT. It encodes CASRSDGTEAFF.

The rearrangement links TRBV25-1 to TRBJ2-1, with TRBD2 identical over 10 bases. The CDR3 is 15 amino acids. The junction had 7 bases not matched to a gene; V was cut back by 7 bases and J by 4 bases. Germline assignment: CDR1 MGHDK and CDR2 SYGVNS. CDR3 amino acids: CASIARLAGYNEQFF. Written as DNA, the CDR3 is TGTGCCAGCATAGCCCGACTAGCGGGTTACAATGAGCAGTTCTTC.

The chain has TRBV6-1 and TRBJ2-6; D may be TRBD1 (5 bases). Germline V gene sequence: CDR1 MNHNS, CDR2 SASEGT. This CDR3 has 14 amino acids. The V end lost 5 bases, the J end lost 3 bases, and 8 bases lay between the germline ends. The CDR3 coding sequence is TGTGCCAGCAGTCAGGGTTATGGGGCCAACGTCCTGACTTTC. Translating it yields CASSQGYGANVLTF.

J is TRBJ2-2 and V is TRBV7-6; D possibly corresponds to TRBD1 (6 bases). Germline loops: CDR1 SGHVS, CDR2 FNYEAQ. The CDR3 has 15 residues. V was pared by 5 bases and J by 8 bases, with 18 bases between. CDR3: CASSIRDTGLGELFF. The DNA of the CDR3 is TGTGCCAGCAGCATCCGGGACACCGGGTTAGGGGAGCTGTTTTTT.

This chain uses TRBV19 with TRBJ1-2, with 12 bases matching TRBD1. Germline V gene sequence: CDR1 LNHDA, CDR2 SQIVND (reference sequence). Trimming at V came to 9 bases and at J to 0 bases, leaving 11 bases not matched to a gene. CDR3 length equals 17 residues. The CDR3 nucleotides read TGTGCCAGCAAGACCGGGACAGGGGGCGCAGCTAACTATGGCTACACCTTC. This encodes CASKTGTGGAANYGYTF.

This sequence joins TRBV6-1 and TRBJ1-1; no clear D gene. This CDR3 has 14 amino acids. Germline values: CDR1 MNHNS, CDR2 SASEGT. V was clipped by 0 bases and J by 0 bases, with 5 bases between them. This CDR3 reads CASSEAEVNTEAFF. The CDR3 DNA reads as TGTGCCAGCAGTGAAGCGGAGGTGAACACTGAAGCTTTCTTT.

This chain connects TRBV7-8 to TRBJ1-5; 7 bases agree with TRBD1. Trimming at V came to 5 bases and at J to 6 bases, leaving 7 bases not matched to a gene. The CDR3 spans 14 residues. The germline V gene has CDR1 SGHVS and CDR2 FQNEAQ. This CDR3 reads CASSPLTGRQPQHF. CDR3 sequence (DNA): TGTGCCAGCAGCCCACTGACAGGGCGTCAGCCCCAGCATTTT.

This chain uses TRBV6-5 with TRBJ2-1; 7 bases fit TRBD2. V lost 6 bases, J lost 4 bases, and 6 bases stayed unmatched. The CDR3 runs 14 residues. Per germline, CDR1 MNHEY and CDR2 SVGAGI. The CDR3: CASRRLALYNEQFF. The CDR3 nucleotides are TGTGCCAGCAGAAGACTAGCCCTATACAATGAGCAGTTCTTC.